A single sample is the source of the 9 T cell receptor beta chains below, sequenced in a study of cytomegalovirus exposure and HLA in healthy donors. Both 60 Vbeta primers and 13 Jbeta primers went into the PCR. TCRdb keeps only in-frame clones here, not all; method: immunoSEQ multiplex PCR. The sample consists of 150,000 to 200,000 clones, approximately 80% of them appearing once. The specimen sequenced was PBMCs. These TCRs come from a man aged 18-30 years in good health and CMV-seronegative.

V and J are TRBV7-9 and TRBJ2-5; 7 nucleotides line up with TRBD2. Unmatched junction bases numbered 5, after V lost 4 bases and J lost 3 bases. CDR1 is SEHNR, CDR2 FQNEAQ, per germline (reference sequence). The CDR3 consists of 14 residues. This chain's CDR3 is CASSWGGREETQYF. CDR3 nucleotide sequence: TGTGCCAGCAGCTGGGGAGGGCGCGAAGAGACCCAGTACTTC.

The chain combines TRBV7-9 with TRBJ1-2; a weak D match, TRBD1 (6 bases). Germline CDR1 and CDR2: SEHNR and FQNEAQ (reference sequence). This CDR3 spans 12 amino acids. The V end lost 5 bases, the J end lost 8 bases, and 12 bases lay between the germline ends. The CDR3 coding sequence is TGTGCCAGCAGCCCCCAGGGGTTAGGCTACACCTTC. Protein: CASSPQGLGYTF.

This rearrangement joins TRBV30 to TRBJ1-6, with no clear D. The CDR3 loop spans 13 amino acids. Germline V gives CDR1 GTSNPN, CDR2 SVGIG (reference sequence). Trimming shortened V by 0 bases and J by 6 bases, and 6 bases separated the two germline ends. The CDR3 DNA reads TGTGCCTGGAGTGTAAGGAGTAATTCACCCCTCCACTTT. It specifies CAWSVRSNSPLHF.

The rearrangement joins TRBV6-1 to TRBJ2-5; 12 nucleotides line up with TRBD2. Per the germline V gene, CDR1 is MNHNS and CDR2 is SASEGT. V shed 5 bases and J 5 bases; nucleotides not matched to a gene: 6. The CDR3 length is 15 residues. CDR3 region: CASSPGTSGWETQYF. CDR3 sequence (DNA): TGTGCCAGCAGTCCCGGGACTAGCGGGTGGGAGACCCAGTACTTC.

The chain links TRBV5-6 to TRBJ1-2; TRBD1 might be the D (6 bases). The CDR3 totals 14 residues. Germline V gives CDR1 SGHDT, CDR2 YYEEEE. Deletions cut 0 bases from V and 8 bases from J, with 14 bases between. Here the CDR3 reads CASSLVGGEVGYTF. CDR3 nucleotide sequence: TGTGCCAGCAGCTTGGTAGGGGGTGAAGTCGGCTACACCTTC.

In regard to this clone: One end of the junction varies from germline; a read error may be responsible. This sequence joins TRBV7-9 and TRBJ1-2; D ambiguous. CDR1 and CDR2 from the germline V gene are SEHNR and FQNEAQ (reference sequence). The CDR3 runs to 16 residues. The CDR3 spells CSSSLARGPRNDGYTF. The CDR3 DNA is TGTTCCAGCAGCTTAGCGCGCGGCCCTAGAAACGATGGCTACACCTTC. The full variable domain, in which reference TRBV7-9 and TRBJ1-2 provide the parts outside the CDR3, is DTGVSQNPRHKITKRGQNVTFRCDPISEHNRLYWYRQTLGQGPEFLTYFQNEAQLEKSRLLSDRFSAERPKGSFSTLEIQRTEQGDSAMYLCSSSLARGPRNDGYTFGSGTRLTVV.

The chain couples TRBV18 to TRBJ1-1; 10 bases agree with TRBD1. From germline, CDR1 is KGHSH and CDR2 LQKENI. This CDR3 spans 17 amino acids. The V segment lost 3 bases and the J segment 1 base; nucleotides outside the gene matches: 8. CDR3 region: CASSPRSRTGGNTEAFF. The CDR3 nucleotides read TGTGCCAGCTCACCCAGATCCAGGACAGGGGGGAACACTGAAGCTTTCTTT.

This sequence joins TRBV2 and TRBJ2-1, with 14 nucleotides matching TRBD2. The trim removed 5 bases at V and 9 bases at J, leaving 6 bases unmatched. The CDR3 runs to 15 residues. Germline-derived CDR1 and CDR2 are SNHLY and FYNNEI. In nucleotides, the CDR3 is TGTGCCAGCAGTCTGACTAGCGGGGGGGCTGGTGAGCAGTTCTTC. Translation gives CASSLTSGGAGEQFF. Using reference TRBV2 and TRBJ2-1 for the parts outside the CDR3, the full variable domain is EPEVTQTPSHQVTQMGQEVILRCVPISNHLYFYWYRQILGQKVEFLVSFYNNEISEKSEIFDDQFSVERPDGSNFTLKIRSTKLEDSAMYFCASSLTSGGAGEQFFGPGTRLTVL.

The chain uses TRBV28 and TRBJ2-1; 8 bases are a match to TRBD1. Germline V gene sequence: CDR1 MDHEN, CDR2 SYDVKM. The CDR3 spans 15 residues. Trimming removed 6 bases from V and 8 bases from J; junction bases left unmatched: 12. The CDR3 DNA is TGTGCCAGCAGCCTAGGACAGGGTGCCCTAGATGAGCAGTTCTTC. Its translation: CASSLGQGALDEQFF.